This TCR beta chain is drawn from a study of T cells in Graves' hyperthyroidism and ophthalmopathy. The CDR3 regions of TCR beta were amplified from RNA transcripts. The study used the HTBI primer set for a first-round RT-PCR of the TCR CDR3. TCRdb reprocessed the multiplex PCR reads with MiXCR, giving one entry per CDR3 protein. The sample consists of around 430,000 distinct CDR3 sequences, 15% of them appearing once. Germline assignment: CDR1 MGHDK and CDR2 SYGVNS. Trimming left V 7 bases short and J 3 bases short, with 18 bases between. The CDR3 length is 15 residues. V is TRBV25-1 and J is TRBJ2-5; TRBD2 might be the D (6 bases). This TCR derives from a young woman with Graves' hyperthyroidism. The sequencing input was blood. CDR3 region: CASTPDYPKKETQYF. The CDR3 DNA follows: TGTGCCAGCACCCCGGACTACCCAAAAAAAGAGACCCAGTACTTC.